This note documents a single T cell receptor (beta chain) sequence. CDR3 length: 14 residues. V lost 6 bases to trimming and J lost 5 bases; unmatched junction nucleotides: 5. From germline, CDR1 is MNHEY and CDR2 SVGAGI. The data were taken from a study of blood T cell repertoires in COVID-19. The overall study: COVID-19 samples collected from the United States, Italy and Spain covered acute and convalescent phases.

Recruits, aged roughly 18 to 100 years, lived in around 24 US areas. Participants were placed into cohorts based on the clinical history they reported. Study processing details: Reference gene primer amplification gave estimated nucleated cell counts. The repertoire was sequenced with immunoSEQ multiplex PCR; TCRdb's copy has only in-frame clones and lacks some. The D gene and trimming were derived from the DNA, and the V and J assignments and clone size from that table. Of a few hundred thousand clones in the sample, 80% to 85% were seen once. This clonotype was obtained from a woman aged 45 to 65 who had recovered from COVID-19. The V gene is TRBV6-5, the J gene TRBJ1-4; 8 bases line up with TRBD1. The sample was PBMCs or T cells enriched from blood (not recorded which). CDR3 sequence reads: CASRHRGTNEKLFF. The CDR3 region has the DNA TGTGCCAGCAGACACAGGGGGACGAATGAAAAACTGTTTTTT.